This T cell receptor beta chain was observed in a study of blood T cell repertoires in COVID-19. On the study more broadly: Whether acute or convalescent, the COVID-19 samples came from the United States, Italy and Spain. Sample material is recorded as cDNA or gDNA derived from T cells, B-cell-depleted T cells, or PBMCs.

Original handling: Using reference gene primer amplification, nucleated cell counts were estimated. The assay was immunoSEQ multiplex PCR, and TCRdb's table has in-frame clones only and misses some. The V and J calls and clone size were taken over from that table, and D and trimming were inferred from the DNA. This sample carries roughly 50,000 clones, about 84% of them seen once, and the ten largest clones take over 2%. Material: peripheral blood. The clonotype comes from a woman aged 55-70 years with acute or convalescent COVID-19.

CDR3: CASSLVRGDNSPLHF. CDR3 sequence (DNA): TGTGCCAGCAGCTTGGTCCGGGGAGATAATTCACCCCTCCACTTT. The V call is TRBV5-4, the J call TRBJ1-6; D remains unclear. This CDR3 region has 15 residues. V was clipped by 0 bases and J by 5 bases, with 9 bases between them. Germline V gives CDR1 SGHNT, CDR2 YYREEE (reference sequence). Full variable domain (missing parts from reference TRBV5-4 and TRBJ1-6): ETGVTQSPTHLIKTRGQQVTLRCSSQSGHNTVSWYQQALGQGPQFIFQYYREEENGRGNFPPRFSGLQFPNYSSELNVNALELDDSALYLCASSLVRGDNSPLHFGNGTRLTVT.